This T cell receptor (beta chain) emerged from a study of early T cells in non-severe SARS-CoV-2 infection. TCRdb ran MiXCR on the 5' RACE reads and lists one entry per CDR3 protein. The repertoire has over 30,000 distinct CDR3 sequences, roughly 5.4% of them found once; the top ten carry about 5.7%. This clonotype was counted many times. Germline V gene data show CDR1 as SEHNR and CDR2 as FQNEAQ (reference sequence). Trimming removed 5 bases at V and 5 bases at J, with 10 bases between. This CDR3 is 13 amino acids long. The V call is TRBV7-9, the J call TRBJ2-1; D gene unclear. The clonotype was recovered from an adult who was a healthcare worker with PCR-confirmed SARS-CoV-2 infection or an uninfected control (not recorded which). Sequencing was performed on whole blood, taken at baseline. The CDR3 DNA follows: TGTGCCAGCAGCCTCTCAAGGGACAATGAGCAGTTCTTC. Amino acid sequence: CASSLSRDNEQFF.